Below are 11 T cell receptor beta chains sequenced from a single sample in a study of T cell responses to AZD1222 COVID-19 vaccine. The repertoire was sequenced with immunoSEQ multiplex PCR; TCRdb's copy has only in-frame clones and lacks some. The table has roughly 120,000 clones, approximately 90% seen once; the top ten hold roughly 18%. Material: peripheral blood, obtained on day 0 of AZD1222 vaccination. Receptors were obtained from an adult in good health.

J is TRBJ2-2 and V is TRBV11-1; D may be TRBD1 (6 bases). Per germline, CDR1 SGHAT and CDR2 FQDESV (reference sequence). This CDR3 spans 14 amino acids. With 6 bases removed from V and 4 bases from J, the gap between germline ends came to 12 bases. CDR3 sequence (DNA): TGTGCCAGCAGGGGGGCGCGAGTCACCGGGGAGCTGTTTTTT. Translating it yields CASRGARVTGELFF.

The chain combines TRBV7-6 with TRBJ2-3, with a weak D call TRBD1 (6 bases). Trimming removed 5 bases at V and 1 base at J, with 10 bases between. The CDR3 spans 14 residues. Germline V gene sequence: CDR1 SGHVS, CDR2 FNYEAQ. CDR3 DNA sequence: TGTGCCAGCAGCCCAGGGGCTCGCACAGATACGCAGTATTTT. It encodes CASSPGARTDTQYF.

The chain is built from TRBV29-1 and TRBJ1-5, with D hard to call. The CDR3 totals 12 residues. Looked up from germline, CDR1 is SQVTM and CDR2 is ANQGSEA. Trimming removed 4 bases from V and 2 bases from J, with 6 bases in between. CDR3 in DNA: TGCAGCGTTGGGCAGGGCAATCAGCCCCAGCATTTT. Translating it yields CSVGQGNQPQHF.

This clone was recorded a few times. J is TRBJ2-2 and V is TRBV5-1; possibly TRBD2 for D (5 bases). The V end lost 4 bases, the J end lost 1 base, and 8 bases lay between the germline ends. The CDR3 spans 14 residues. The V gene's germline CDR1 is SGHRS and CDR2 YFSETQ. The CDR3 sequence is CASSPDLNTGELFF. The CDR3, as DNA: TGCGCCAGCAGCCCGGACTTGAACACCGGGGAGCTGTTTTTT.

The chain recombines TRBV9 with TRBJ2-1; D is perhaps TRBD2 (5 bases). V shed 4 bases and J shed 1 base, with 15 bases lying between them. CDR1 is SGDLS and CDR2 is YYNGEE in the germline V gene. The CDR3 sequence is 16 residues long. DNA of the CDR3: TGTGCCAGCAGCCCCCGGGGAGCTCGGTCCTACAATGAGCAGTTCTTC. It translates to CASSPRGARSYNEQFF.

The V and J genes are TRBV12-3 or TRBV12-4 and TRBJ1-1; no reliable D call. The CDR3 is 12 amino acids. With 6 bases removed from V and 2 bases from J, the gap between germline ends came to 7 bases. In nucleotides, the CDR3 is TGTGCCAGCAGGCCGATAAACACTGAAGCTTTCTTT. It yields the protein CASRPINTEAFF.

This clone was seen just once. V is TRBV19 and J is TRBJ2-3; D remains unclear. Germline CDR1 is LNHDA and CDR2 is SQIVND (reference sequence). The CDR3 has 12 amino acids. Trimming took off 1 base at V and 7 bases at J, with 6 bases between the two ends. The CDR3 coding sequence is TGTGCCAGTAGTATAGCCCCGCATACGCAGTATTTT. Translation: CASSIAPHTQYF.

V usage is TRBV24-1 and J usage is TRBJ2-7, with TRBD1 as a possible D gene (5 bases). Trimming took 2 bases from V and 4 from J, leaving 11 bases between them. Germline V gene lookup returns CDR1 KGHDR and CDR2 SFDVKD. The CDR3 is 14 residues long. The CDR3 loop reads CATSDSDRSYEQYV. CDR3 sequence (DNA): TGTGCCACCAGTGATTCTGACAGAAGTTACGAGCAGTACGTC.

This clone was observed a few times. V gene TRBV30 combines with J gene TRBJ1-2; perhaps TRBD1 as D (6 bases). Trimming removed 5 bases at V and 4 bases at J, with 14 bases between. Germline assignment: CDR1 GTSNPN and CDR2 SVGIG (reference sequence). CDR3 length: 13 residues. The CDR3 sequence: CAWPRRGGYGYTF. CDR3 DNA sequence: TGTGCCTGGCCTCGCAGGGGCGGCTATGGCTACACCTTC.

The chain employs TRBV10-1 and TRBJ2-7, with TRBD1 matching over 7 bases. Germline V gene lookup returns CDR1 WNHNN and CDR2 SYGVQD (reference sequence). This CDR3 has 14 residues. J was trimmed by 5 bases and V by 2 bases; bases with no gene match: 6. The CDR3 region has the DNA TGCGCCAGCAGTGAGACCGCGACAGGGAACGAGCAGTACGTC. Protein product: CASSETATGNEQYV.

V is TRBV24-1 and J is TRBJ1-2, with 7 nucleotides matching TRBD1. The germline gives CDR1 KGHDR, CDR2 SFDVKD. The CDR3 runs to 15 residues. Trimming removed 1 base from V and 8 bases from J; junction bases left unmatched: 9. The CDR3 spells CATSDFNSPGGGYTF. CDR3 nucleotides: TGTGCCACCAGTGATTTCAATTCGCCAGGGGGAGGCTACACCTTC.